These 32 T cell receptor beta chains originate from one sample sequenced in a study of T cell responses to AZD1222 COVID-19 vaccine. Using immunoSEQ multiplex PCR, the repertoire was profiled, and TCRdb retains in-frame clones only, with some absent. The sample consists of about 130,000 clones, approximately 83% of them appearing once. Sequencing was performed on peripheral blood, taken on day 0 of AZD1222 vaccination. Receptors were obtained from an adult in good health.

This clone showed up just a few times. This chain links TRBV2 with TRBJ1-6; D is unclear. Germline lookup yields CDR1 SNHLY and CDR2 FYNNEI. The CDR3 is 11 residues long. V lost 6 bases and J lost 10, with 7 bases in between. The CDR3 loop reads CASRDDSPLHF. CDR3 DNA: TGTGCCAGCAGGGACGACTCACCCCTCCACTTT. Variable domain in full (rest from reference TRBV2 and TRBJ1-6): EPEVTQTPSHQVTQMGQEVILRCVPISNHLYFYWYRQILGQKVEFLVSFYNNEISEKSEIFDDQFSVERPDGSNFTLKIRSTKLEDSAMYFCASRDDSPLHFGNGTRLTVT.

This chain uses TRBV3-1 (or the pseudogene TRBV3-2) with TRBJ1-1; 10 bases agree with TRBD1. The CDR3 sequence is 18 residues long. V lost 5 bases, J lost 6 bases, and 18 bases stayed unmatched. Germline CDR1 reads LGHDT; CDR2 reads YNNKEL (reference sequence). The CDR3 here is CASSSSTGTGAPGAEAFF. In DNA form, the CDR3 reads TGTGCCAGCAGCTCAAGCACCGGGACAGGGGCCCCAGGGGCTGAAGCTTTCTTT.

This chain joins TRBV29-1 and TRBJ2-6; no definite D call. CDR3 length equals 15 residues. The V gene's germline CDR1 is SQVTM and CDR2 ANQGSEA. The V end was cut by 3 bases, the J end by 0 bases, with 9 bases between. The chain's CDR3 is CSVEPRDSGANVLTF. CDR3 in DNA: TGCAGCGTTGAGCCAAGAGACTCTGGGGCCAACGTCCTGACTTTC.

The V call is TRBV5-6, the J call TRBJ2-7; D uncertain. Germline V CDR1 and CDR2: SGHDT, YYEEEE. The CDR3 is 12 amino acids. V was pared by 0 bases and J by 6 bases, with 7 bases between. CDR3 bases: TGTGCCAGCAGCTTGGGGAGAGCCGAGCAGTACTTC. The encoded protein is CASSLGRAEQYF. The variable domain in full, completed from reference TRBV5-6 and TRBJ2-7, reads DAGVTQSPTHLIKTRGQQVTLRCSPKSGHDTVSWYQQALGQGPQFIFQYYEEEERQRGNFPDRFSGHQFPNYSSELNVNALLLGDSALYLCASSLGRAEQYFGPGTRLTVT.

The V and J genes are TRBV2 and TRBJ2-2, with a possible D match to TRBD2 (7 bases). Germline-derived CDR1 and CDR2 are SNHLY and FYNNEI. This CDR3 has 16 amino acids. The V end lost 2 bases, the J end lost 4 bases, and 14 bases lay between the germline ends. The CDR3 nucleotides are TGTGCCAGCAGTGAATACGGGGGGCTAGGCACCGGGGAGCTGTTTTTT. This sequence encodes CASSEYGGLGTGELFF.

This sequence joins TRBV10-1 and TRBJ2-7, with TRBD1 matching 9 bases. The V segment lost 3 bases and the J segment 5 bases; nucleotides outside the gene matches: 14. The CDR3 contains 17 residues. The germline gives CDR1 WNHNN, CDR2 SYGVQD (reference sequence). The CDR3 nucleotides read TGCGCCAGCAGTGAAAGGGACAGGGCGTTTAAGGGAGACGAGCAGTACTTC. This gives the protein CASSERDRAFKGDEQYF.

This sequence joins TRBV6-5 and TRBJ2-7, with a weak D call TRBD2 (5 bases). This CDR3 spans 16 amino acids. Germline V gene lookup returns CDR1 MNHEY and CDR2 SVGAGI. V shed 4 bases and J shed 0 bases, with 16 bases lying between them. The CDR3 bases are TGTGCCAGCAGTTTCTCTACAAGCGGAAACTCCTACGAGCAGTACTTC. Residues: CASSFSTSGNSYEQYF.

The V and J genes are TRBV4-1 and TRBJ1-4, with D uncertain. CDR3 length equals 14 residues. Germline V CDR1 and CDR2: MGHRA, YSYEKL. Trimming removed 6 bases at V and 2 bases at J, with 10 bases between. The CDR3 nucleotides are TGCGCCAGCAGTCTCTGGAGTACTAATGAAAAACTGTTTTTT. This encodes CASSLWSTNEKLFF.

V usage is TRBV6-5 and J usage is TRBJ1-2; no clear D gene. Germline V gives CDR1 MNHEY, CDR2 SVGAGI. The V and J ends lost 8 bases and 3 bases respectively, with 16 bases between them. CDR3 length: 14 residues. CDR3 in amino acids: CASGESLSDYGYTF. DNA of the CDR3: TGTGCCAGCGGGGAGAGCCTCTCCGACTATGGCTACACCTTC.

V is TRBV9 and J is TRBJ1-6, with D tentatively TRBD1 (5 bases). Trimming left V 3 bases short and J 6 bases short, with 10 bases between. CDR1 and CDR2 (germline): SGDLS, YYNGEE. The CDR3 runs to 14 residues. The CDR3 spells CASSGGLANSPLHF. CDR3 nucleotide sequence: TGTGCCAGCAGCGGGGGACTGGCTAATTCACCCCTCCACTTT.

The gene calls are TRBV19 and TRBJ1-4; 7 bases align to TRBD1. The CDR3 length is 12 residues. V shed 6 bases and J 11 bases; nucleotides not matched to a gene: 6. The V gene's germline CDR1 is LNHDA and CDR2 SQIVND (reference sequence). CDR3 DNA sequence: TGTGCCAGTAGCGGACAGGTGTCGAAACTGTTTTTT. Its protein product is CASSGQVSKLFF.

The chain has TRBV19 and TRBJ1-6, with D possibly matching TRBD1 (5 bases). Trimming removed 3 bases at V and 4 bases at J, with 10 bases between. CDR1 is LNHDA and CDR2 is SQIVND in the germline V gene (reference sequence). The CDR3 is 15 amino acids. This CDR3 is CASSMERGYNSPLHF. The CDR3 coding sequence is TGTGCCAGTAGTATGGAGAGGGGTTATAATTCACCCCTCCACTTT.

V usage is TRBV24-1 and J usage is TRBJ2-7, with a weak D call TRBD1 (6 bases). Trimming pared 8 bases from V and 5 bases from J, leaving 21 bases between. Per the germline V gene, CDR1 is KGHDR and CDR2 is SFDVKD. The CDR3 runs 15 residues. CDR3 nucleotide sequence: TGTGCCACCATTGACCGGGACAACGAATCAAACGAGCAGTACTTC. Protein sequence: CATIDRDNESNEQYF.

The rearrangement links TRBV19 to TRBJ2-5, with a tentative D call TRBD2 (5 bases). Trimming cost V 3 bases and J 5 bases, with 16 bases left between them. Per germline, CDR1 LNHDA and CDR2 SQIVND (reference sequence). This CDR3 is built from 15 residues. As DNA, the CDR3 is TGTGCCAGTAGTATTGTTGGCGGAGGTTGGGAGACCCAGTACTTC. Amino acids: CASSIVGGGWETQYF.

This clone was observed a few times. The chain employs TRBV9 and TRBJ1-2; D gene uncertain. The germline V and J ends were trimmed by 3 bases and 3 bases, with 15 bases remaining between them. Germline-derived CDR1 and CDR2 are SGDLS and YYNGEE. The CDR3 is made up of 15 amino acids. This CDR3 is CASSGDEGGYYGYTF. DNA for the CDR3: TGTGCCAGCAGCGGAGACGAGGGAGGGTACTATGGCTACACCTTC.

This chain uses TRBV6-5 with TRBJ1-4; the D gene is possibly TRBD1 (5 bases). The germline V and J ends were trimmed by 8 bases and 5 bases, with 15 bases remaining between them. Germline V gene lookup returns CDR1 MNHEY and CDR2 SVGAGI. This CDR3 contains 14 residues. CDR3 nucleotide sequence: TGTGCCAGCTCCTCAACACGGGGGAATGAAAAACTGTTTTTT. Translating it yields CASSSTRGNEKLFF.

The V gene is TRBV12-3 or TRBV12-4, the J gene TRBJ2-3; D is uncertain. The V end lost 3 bases, the J end lost 5 bases, and 6 bases lay between the germline ends. This CDR3 contains 12 residues. The CDR3 here is CASSFRGDTQYF. The CDR3 DNA follows: TGTGCCAGCAGTTTTCGTGGAGATACGCAGTATTTT.

The J gene is TRBJ2-5, the V gene TRBV4-1; D could derive from TRBD1 or TRBD2 (5 bases each). The length of the CDR3 is 14 residues. Trimming took off 3 bases at V and 5 bases at J, with 13 bases between the two ends. Germline CDR1 MGHRA, CDR2 YSYEKL. The CDR3 nucleotides read TGCGCCAGCAGCCAGGGACCAACTGCGGAGACCCAGTACTTC. Translating it yields CASSQGPTAETQYF.

With regard to this clone: Germline and junction disagree at one end, which may indicate a read error. This sequence joins TRBV7-9 and TRBJ2-5; 13 nucleotides agree with TRBD2. The CDR3 sequence is 16 residues long. From germline, CDR1 is SEHNR and CDR2 FQNEAQ (reference sequence). The CDR3 is CASTLGLAGAPETQYF. The CDR3 DNA reads TGTGCCAGCACCTTAGGACTAGCGGGAGCCCCCGAGACCCAGTACTTC.

This chain links TRBV9 with TRBJ2-7, with TRBD2 matching 8 bases. V lost 3 bases, J lost 3 bases, and 2 bases stayed unmatched. This CDR3 has 13 residues. Per the germline V gene, CDR1 is SGDLS and CDR2 is YYNGEE. CDR3 sequence reads: CASSGSGDYEQYF. The CDR3 DNA reads as TGTGCCAGCAGCGGTAGCGGGGACTACGAGCAGTACTTC.

The chain has TRBV11-3 and TRBJ2-5; no reliable D call. The CDR3 extends over 13 amino acids. Trimming took 2 bases from V and 2 from J, leaving 6 bases between them. The V gene's germline CDR1 is SGHNT and CDR2 YENEEA. CDR3 nucleotide sequence: TGTGCCAGCAGCTTAAACCAGCAAGAGACCCAGTACTTC. Translation: CASSLNQQETQYF.

V gene TRBV14 combines with J gene TRBJ2-1; 8 bases line up with TRBD1. Germline V gene sequence: CDR1 SGHDN, CDR2 FVKESK. The CDR3 covers 13 residues. The ends lost 3 bases at V and 8 bases at J; junction bases unmatched: 3. CDR3 protein: CASSQGTGHEQFF. The CDR3 DNA is TGTGCCAGCAGCCAGGGGACAGGACATGAGCAGTTCTTC. Filled out from reference TRBV14 and TRBJ2-1, the complete variable domain reads EAGVTQFPSHSVIEKGQTVTLRCDPISGHDNLYWYRRVMGKEIKFLLHFVKESKQDESGMPNNRFLAERTGGTYSTLKVQPAELEDSGVYFCASSQGTGHEQFFGPGTRLTVL.

This rearrangement joins TRBV7-2 to TRBJ2-7, with 12 bases fitting TRBD2. Looked up from germline, CDR1 is SGHTA and CDR2 is FQGNSA. The CDR3 consists of 17 residues. V lost 5 bases and J lost 0; bases outside the gene matches: 8. The CDR3 reads CASSPGTSGSYSYEQYF. The CDR3, as DNA: TGTGCCAGCAGCCCCGGGACTAGCGGGTCCTACTCCTACGAGCAGTACTTC. Looking up the rest from reference TRBV7-2 and TRBJ2-7 gives the full variable domain: GAGVSQSPSNKVTEKGKDVELRCDPISGHTALYWYRQSLGQGLEFLIYFQGNSAPDKSGLPSDRFSAERTGGSVSTLTIQRTQQEDSAVYLCASSPGTSGSYSYEQYFGPGTRLTVT.

V is TRBV19 and J is TRBJ2-7, with 11 bases fitting TRBD2. With V trimmed by 1 base and J by 2 bases, 13 bases remained unmatched. CDR1 is LNHDA, CDR2 SQIVND, per germline (reference sequence). The CDR3 is 19 residues long. The CDR3 spells CASSIGRGTSGLAPYEQYF. CDR3 nucleotide sequence: TGTGCCAGTAGTATAGGAAGGGGGACTAGCGGCCTAGCGCCCTACGAGCAGTACTTC.

V gene TRBV27 combines with J gene TRBJ2-3, with 9 bases fitting TRBD2. The length of the CDR3 is 15 residues. Germline trimming cut 5 bases from V and 3 bases from J; bases unmatched to any gene: 6. From germline, CDR1 is MNHEY and CDR2 SMNVEV (reference sequence). CDR3 region: CASSRTSAGTDTQYF. Here the CDR3 DNA reads TGTGCCAGCAGTCGGACTAGCGCGGGGACAGATACGCAGTATTTT.

This clone turned up a few times. DNA for the CDR3: TGTGCCAGCAGCTTAGGGCCCTTATACGAGCAGTACTTC. Translated: CASSLGPLYEQYF. The J gene is TRBJ2-7, the V gene TRBV7-6; D call uncertain. Between the trimmed V and J ends, which lost 1 base and 4 bases, there was a span of 8 bases. CDR1 is SGHVS, CDR2 FNYEAQ, per germline. The CDR3 length is 13 residues.

The table lists this clone with a count of one. The chain is built from TRBV7-8 and TRBJ1-3; 11 bases line up with TRBD1. Germline V lookup: CDR1 SGHVS, CDR2 FQNEAQ. This CDR3 comprises 17 residues. V was clipped by 1 base and J by 4 bases; unmatched bases: 6. The CDR3 reads CASSLGWDRGRGNTIYF. CDR3 DNA: TGTGCCAGCAGCTTAGGCTGGGACAGGGGGAGAGGAAACACCATATATTTT.

The chain has TRBV3-1 (or the pseudogene TRBV3-2) and TRBJ1-5, with a tentative D call TRBD1 (6 bases). CDR3 length equals 16 residues. Trimming took off 3 bases at V and 6 bases at J, with 18 bases between the two ends. In germline, CDR1 is LGHDT, CDR2 YNNKEL (reference sequence). CDR3 amino acids: CASSQYYGGQAQPQHF. The CDR3 nucleotides are TGTGCCAGCAGCCAGTACTATGGGGGGCAGGCTCAGCCCCAGCATTTT.

For this clone: The same CDR3 can be traced to other DNA sequences in this sample. CDR3 DNA: TGTGCCAGCAGCTTAGCGGGCACAGATACGCAGTATTTT. Translated: CASSLAGTDTQYF. This chain links TRBV11-2 with TRBJ2-3; D unclear. Trimming removed 1 base at V and 1 base at J, with 3 bases between. CDR1 is SGHAT and CDR2 is FQNNGV in the germline V gene. The CDR3 covers 13 residues.

This chain joins TRBV27 and TRBJ1-2; D remains ambiguous. Germline assignment: CDR1 MNHEY and CDR2 SMNVEV (reference sequence). This CDR3 is 13 amino acids long. The CDR3 DNA is TGTGCGAGCGCTGACTTGACGGGCTATGGCTACACCTTC. The encoded protein is CASADLTGYGYTF.

The chain recombines TRBV27 with TRBJ2-7; D is possibly TRBD2 (6 bases). V lost 6 bases and J 5 bases, leaving 11 bases between the germline ends. CDR1 MNHEY and CDR2 SMNVEV come from the germline V gene (reference sequence). The CDR3 has 12 amino acids. This CDR3 is CASSPRRDEQYF. CDR3 nucleotides: TGTGCCAGCAGCCCTAGGAGGGACGAGCAGTACTTC.

This clone was counted only a few times. This chain joins TRBV19 and TRBJ2-7; TRBD2 is a possible D gene (6 bases). The germline V and J ends were trimmed by 11 bases and 0 bases, with 17 bases remaining between them. CDR3 length: 14 residues. CDR1 is LNHDA and CDR2 is SQIVND in the germline V gene (reference sequence). The CDR3 here is CACSSGLSSYEQYF. The CDR3 DNA sequence: TGTGCCTGCTCCTCGGGACTCAGCTCCTACGAGCAGTACTTC.